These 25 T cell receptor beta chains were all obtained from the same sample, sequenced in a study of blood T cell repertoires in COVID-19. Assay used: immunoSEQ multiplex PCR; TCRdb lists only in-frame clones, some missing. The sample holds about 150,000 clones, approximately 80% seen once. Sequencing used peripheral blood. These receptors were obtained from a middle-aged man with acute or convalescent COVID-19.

CDR3 DNA sequence: TGTGCCAGCAGTTTAGGGGACAGGGACAATCAGCCCCAGCATTTT. It is translated as CASSLGDRDNQPQHF. The V call is TRBV28, the J call TRBJ1-5; 9 bases fit TRBD1. The V gene end was trimmed by 2 bases and the J gene end by 3 bases; junction bases not matched to a gene: 2. The length of the CDR3 is 15 residues. Per the germline V gene, CDR1 is MDHEN and CDR2 is SYDVKM. The complete variable domain, with remaining parts taken from reference TRBV28 and TRBJ1-5, reads DVKVTQSSRYLVKRTGEKVFLECVQDMDHENMFWYRQDPGLGLRLIYFSYDVKMKEKGDIPEGYSVSREKKERFSLILESASTNQTSMYLCASSLGDRDNQPQHFGDGTRLSIL.

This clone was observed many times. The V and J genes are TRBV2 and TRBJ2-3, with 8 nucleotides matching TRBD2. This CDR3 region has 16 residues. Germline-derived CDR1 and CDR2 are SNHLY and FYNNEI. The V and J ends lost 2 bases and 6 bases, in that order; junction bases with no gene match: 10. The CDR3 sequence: CASSETLAGYMDTQYF. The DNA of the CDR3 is TGTGCCAGCAGTGAAACATTAGCGGGGTATATGGATACGCAGTATTTT.

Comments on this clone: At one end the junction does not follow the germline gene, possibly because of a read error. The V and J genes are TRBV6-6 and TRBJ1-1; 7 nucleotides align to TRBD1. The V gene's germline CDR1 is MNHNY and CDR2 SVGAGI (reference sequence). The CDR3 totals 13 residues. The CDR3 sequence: CASRLTGYTEAFF. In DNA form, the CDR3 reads TGTGCCAGCAGACTGACAGGGTACACCGAAGCTTTCTTT.

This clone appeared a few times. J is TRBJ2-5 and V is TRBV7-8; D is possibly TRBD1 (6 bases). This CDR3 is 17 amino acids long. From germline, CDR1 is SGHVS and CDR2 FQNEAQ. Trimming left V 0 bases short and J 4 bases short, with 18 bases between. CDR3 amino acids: CASSLAGRGRGRETQYF. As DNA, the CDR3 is TGTGCCAGCAGCTTAGCGGGAAGAGGCAGGGGCAGAGAGACCCAGTACTTC.

The CDR3 DNA reads TGTGCCAGCAATTTGGGCAACTATGGCTACACCTTC. The encoded protein is CASNLGNYGYTF. The rearrangement uses TRBV2 and TRBJ1-2, with D unclear. This CDR3 has 12 residues. CDR1 is SNHLY and CDR2 is FYNNEI in the germline V gene. V lost 7 bases to trimming and J lost 2 bases, with 8 bases between them.

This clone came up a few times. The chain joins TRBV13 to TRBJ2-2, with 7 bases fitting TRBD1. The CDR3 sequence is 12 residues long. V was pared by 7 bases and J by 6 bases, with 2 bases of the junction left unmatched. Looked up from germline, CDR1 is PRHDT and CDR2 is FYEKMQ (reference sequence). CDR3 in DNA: TGTGCCAGCAACAGGGGTCCCGGGGAGCTGTTTTTT. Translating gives CASNRGPGELFF.

The CDR3 DNA reads as TGTGCCAGCAGCCCCCAGGGCGGGGCCACTGAAGCTTTCTTT. It yields the protein CASSPQGGATEAFF. This chain links TRBV6-2 or TRBV6-3 with TRBJ1-1; weak D call: TRBD1 (5 bases). From germline, CDR1 is MNHEY and CDR2 SVGEGT. V lost 6 bases, J lost 4 bases, and 15 bases lay in between. This CDR3 region has 14 residues.

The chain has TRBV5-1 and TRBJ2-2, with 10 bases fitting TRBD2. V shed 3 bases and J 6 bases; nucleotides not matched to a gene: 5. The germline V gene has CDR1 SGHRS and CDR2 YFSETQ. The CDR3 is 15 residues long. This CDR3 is CASSSYSGGPGELFF. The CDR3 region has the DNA TGCGCCAGCAGCTCGTATAGCGGGGGGCCCGGGGAGCTGTTTTTT.

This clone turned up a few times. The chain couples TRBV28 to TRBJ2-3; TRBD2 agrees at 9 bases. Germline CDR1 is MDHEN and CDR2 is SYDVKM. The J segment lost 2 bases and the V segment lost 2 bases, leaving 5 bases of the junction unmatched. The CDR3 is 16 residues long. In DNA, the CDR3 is TGTGCCAGCAGTTTAAGGCTAGCGGGATCCACAGATACGCAGTATTTT. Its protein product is CASSLRLAGSTDTQYF. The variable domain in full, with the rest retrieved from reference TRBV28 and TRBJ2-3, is DVKVTQSSRYLVKRTGEKVFLECVQDMDHENMFWYRQDPGLGLRLIYFSYDVKMKEKGDIPEGYSVSREKKERFSLILESASTNQTSMYLCASSLRLAGSTDTQYFGPGTRLTVL.

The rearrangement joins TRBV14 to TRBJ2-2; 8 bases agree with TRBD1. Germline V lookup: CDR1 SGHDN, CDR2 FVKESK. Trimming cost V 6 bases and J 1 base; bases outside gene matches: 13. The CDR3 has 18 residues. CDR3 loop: CASSYLHPGTGNTGELFF. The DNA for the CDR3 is TGTGCCAGCAGTTACCTCCACCCCGGGACAGGGAACACCGGGGAGCTGTTTTTT.

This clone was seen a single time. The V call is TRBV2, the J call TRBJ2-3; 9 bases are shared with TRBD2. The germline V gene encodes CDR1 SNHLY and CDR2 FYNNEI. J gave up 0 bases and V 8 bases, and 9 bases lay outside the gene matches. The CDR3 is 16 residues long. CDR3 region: CASHPLLAGSTDTQYF. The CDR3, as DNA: TGTGCCAGCCATCCCCTTCTAGCGGGGAGCACAGATACGCAGTATTTT.

The CDR3 loop reads CASSLGAPNSPLHF. CDR3 nucleotides: TGTGCCAGCAGCTTAGGGGCCCCTAATTCACCCCTCCACTTT. The V gene is TRBV5-4, the J gene TRBJ1-6, with D maybe TRBD1 (5 bases). The V gene's germline CDR1 is SGHNT and CDR2 YYREEE (reference sequence). The CDR3 runs 14 residues. Trimming shortened V by 2 bases and J by 6 bases, and 9 bases separated the two germline ends.

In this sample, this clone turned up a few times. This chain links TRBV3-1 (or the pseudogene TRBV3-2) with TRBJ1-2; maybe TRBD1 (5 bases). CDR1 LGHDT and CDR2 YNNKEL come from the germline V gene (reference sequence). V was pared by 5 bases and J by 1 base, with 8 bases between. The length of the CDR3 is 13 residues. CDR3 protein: CASSGTINYGYTF. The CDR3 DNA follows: TGTGCCAGCAGCGGGACTATTAACTATGGCTACACCTTC.

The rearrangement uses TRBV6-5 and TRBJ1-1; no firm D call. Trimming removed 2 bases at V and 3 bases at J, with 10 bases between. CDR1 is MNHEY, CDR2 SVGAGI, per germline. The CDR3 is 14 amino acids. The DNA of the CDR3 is TGTGCCAGCAGTTACCGAAGCGGGGACACTGAAGCTTTCTTT. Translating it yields CASSYRSGDTEAFF.

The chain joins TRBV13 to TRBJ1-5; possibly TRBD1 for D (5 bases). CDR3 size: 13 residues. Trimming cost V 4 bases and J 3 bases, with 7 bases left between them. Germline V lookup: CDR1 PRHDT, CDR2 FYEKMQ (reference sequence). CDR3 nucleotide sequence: TGTGCCAGCAGCTCGGGGGTCAATCAGCCCCAGCATTTT. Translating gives CASSSGVNQPQHF.

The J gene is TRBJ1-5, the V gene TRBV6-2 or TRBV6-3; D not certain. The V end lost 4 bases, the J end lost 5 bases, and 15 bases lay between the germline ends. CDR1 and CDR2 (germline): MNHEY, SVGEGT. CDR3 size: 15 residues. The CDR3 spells CASSFPGSEDQPQHF. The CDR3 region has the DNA TGTGCCAGCAGTTTCCCCGGGTCGGAAGATCAGCCCCAGCATTTT.

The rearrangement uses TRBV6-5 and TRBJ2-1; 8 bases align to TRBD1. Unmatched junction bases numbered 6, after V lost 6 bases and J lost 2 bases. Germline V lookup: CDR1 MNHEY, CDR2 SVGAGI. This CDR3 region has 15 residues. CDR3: CASRLGQGPYNEQFF. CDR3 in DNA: TGTGCCAGCAGACTTGGACAGGGACCCTACAATGAGCAGTTCTTC.

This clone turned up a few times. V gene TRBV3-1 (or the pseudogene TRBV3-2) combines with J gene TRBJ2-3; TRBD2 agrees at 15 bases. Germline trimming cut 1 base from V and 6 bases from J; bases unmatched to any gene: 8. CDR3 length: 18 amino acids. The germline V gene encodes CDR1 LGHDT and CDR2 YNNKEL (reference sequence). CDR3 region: CASSQGRTSGGAGDTQYF. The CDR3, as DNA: TGTGCCAGCAGCCAAGGCCGGACTAGCGGGGGGGCCGGGGATACGCAGTATTTT.

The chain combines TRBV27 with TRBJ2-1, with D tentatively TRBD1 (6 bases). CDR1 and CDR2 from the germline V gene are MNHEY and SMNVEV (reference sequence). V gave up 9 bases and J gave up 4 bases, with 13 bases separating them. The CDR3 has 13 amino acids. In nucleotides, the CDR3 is TGTGCCAGTAGAAATCAGGGGTACAATGAGCAGTTCTTC. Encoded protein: CASRNQGYNEQFF.

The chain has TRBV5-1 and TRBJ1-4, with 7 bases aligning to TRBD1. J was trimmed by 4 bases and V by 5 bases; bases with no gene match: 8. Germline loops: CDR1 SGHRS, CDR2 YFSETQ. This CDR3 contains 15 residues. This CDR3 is CASRSTGEGNEKLFF. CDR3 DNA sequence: TGCGCCAGCAGATCTACAGGGGAAGGTAATGAAAAACTGTTTTTT.

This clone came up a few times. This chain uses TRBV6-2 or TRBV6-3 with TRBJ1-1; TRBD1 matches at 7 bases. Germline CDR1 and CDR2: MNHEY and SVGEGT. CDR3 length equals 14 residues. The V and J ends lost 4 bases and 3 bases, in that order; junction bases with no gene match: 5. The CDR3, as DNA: TGTGCCAGCAGTTCCGCAGACAGGGACACTGAAGCTTTCTTT. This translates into CASSSADRDTEAFF.

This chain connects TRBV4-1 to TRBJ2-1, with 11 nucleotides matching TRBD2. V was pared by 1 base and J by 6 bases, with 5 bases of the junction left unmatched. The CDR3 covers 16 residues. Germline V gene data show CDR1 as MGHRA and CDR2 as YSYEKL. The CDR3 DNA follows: TGCGCCAGCAGCCAAGGTACTAGCGGGGGCCGCAATGAGCAGTTCTTC. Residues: CASSQGTSGGRNEQFF.

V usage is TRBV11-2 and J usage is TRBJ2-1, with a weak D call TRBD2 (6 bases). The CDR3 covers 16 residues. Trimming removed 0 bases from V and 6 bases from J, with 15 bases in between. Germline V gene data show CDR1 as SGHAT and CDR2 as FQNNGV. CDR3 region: CASSLDRRISGNEQFF. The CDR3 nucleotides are TGTGCCAGCAGCTTAGATCGTCGGATTAGCGGCAATGAGCAGTTCTTC.

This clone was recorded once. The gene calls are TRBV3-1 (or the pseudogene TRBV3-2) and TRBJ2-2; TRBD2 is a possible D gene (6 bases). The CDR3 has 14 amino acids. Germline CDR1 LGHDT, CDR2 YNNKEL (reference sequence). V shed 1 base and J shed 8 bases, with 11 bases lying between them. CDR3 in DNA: TGTGCCAGCAGCCAAGGACACGGGGGTGGGGAGCTGTTTTTT. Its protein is CASSQGHGGGELFF.

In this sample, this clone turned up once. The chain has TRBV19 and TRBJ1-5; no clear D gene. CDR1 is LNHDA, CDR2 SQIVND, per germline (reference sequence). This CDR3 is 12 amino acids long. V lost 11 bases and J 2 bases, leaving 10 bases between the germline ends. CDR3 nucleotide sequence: TGTGCCTCCTGTGCGGGCAATCAGCCCCAGCATTTT. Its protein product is CASCAGNQPQHF.